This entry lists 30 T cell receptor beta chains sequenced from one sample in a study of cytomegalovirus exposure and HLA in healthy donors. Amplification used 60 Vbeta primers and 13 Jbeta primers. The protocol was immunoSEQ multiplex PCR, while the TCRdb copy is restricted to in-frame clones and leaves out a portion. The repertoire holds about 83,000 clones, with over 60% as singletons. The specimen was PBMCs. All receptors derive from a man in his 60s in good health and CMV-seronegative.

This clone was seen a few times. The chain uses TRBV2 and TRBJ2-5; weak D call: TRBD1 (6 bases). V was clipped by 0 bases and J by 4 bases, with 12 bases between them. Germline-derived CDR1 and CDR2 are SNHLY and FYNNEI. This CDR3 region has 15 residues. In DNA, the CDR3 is TGTGCCAGCAGTGAAGCGGGGCAGGGGCTAGAGACCCAGTACTTC. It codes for CASSEAGQGLETQYF.

The CDR3 sequence: CASSLRPSGGRDTGELFF. In DNA, the CDR3 is TGTGCCAGCAGCTTGCGGCCTAGCGGGGGCCGGGACACCGGGGAGCTGTTTTTT. This chain links TRBV5-5 with TRBJ2-2; 10 bases agree with TRBD2. The junction had 9 bases not matched to a gene; V was cut back by 1 base and J by 3 bases. The CDR3 spans 18 residues. CDR1 is SGHKS and CDR2 is YYEKEE in the germline V gene (reference sequence).

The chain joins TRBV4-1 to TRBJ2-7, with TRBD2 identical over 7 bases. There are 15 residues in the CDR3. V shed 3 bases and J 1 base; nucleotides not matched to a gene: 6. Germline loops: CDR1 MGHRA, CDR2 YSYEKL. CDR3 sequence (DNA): TGCGCCAGCAGCCAGGACGCGGGGGATTCCTACGAGCAGTACTTC. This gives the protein CASSQDAGDSYEQYF.

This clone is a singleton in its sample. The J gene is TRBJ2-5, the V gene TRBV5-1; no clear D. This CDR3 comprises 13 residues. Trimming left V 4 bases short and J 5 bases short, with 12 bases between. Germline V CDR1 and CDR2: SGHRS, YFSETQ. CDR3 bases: TGCGCCAGCAGCGCACTCTCTCCCGAGACCCAGTACTTC. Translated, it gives CASSALSPETQYF. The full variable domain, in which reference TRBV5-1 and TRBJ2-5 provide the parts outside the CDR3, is KAGVTQTPRYLIKTRGQQVTLSCSPISGHRSVSWYQQTPGQGLQFLFEYFSETQRNKGNFPGRFSGRQFSNSRSEMNVSTLELGDSALYLCASSALSPETQYFGPGTRLLVL.

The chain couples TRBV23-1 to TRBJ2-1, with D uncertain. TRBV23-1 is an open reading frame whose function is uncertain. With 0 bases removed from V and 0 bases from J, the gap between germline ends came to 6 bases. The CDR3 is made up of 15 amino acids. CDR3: CASSQSRSSYNEQFF. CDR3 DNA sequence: TGCGCCAGCAGTCAATCACGGAGCTCCTACAATGAGCAGTTCTTC.

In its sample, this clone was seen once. DNA for the CDR3: TGTGCCAGCAGCCCCCCTGCGGGGGCGACCTACGAGCAGTACTTC. This codes for CASSPPAGATYEQYF. This chain links TRBV4-2 with TRBJ2-5, with D possibly TRBD2 on 7 matching bases. The end of the DNA fits TRBJ2-7 better, so the J call may be wrong. Germline CDR1 reads LGHNA; CDR2 reads YNFKEQ. The CDR3 has 15 amino acids.

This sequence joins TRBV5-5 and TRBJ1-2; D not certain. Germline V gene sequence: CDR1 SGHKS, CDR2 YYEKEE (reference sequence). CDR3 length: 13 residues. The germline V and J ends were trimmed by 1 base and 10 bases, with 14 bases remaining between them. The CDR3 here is CASSLQSWEDYTF. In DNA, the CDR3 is TGTGCCAGCAGCTTGCAGTCCTGGGAGGACTACACCTTC.

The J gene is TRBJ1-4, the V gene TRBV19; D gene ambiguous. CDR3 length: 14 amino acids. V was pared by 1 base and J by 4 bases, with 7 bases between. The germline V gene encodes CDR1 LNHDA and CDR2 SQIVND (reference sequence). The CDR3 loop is CASSIGAFNEKLFF. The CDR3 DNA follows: TGTGCCAGTAGTATAGGGGCCTTTAATGAAAAACTGTTTTTT.

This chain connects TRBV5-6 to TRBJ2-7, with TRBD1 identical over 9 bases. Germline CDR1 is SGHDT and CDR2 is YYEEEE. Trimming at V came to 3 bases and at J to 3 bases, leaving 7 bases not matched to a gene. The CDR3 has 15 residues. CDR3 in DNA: TGTGCCAGCAGCTCGGGGACAGGGCGCTACTACGAGCAGTACTTC. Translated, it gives CASSSGTGRYYEQYF.

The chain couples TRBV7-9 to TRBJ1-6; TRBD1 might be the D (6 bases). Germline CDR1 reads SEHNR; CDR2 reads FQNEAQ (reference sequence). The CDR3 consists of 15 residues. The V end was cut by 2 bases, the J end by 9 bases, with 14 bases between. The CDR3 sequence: CASSLSGGLGSPLHF. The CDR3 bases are TGTGCCAGCAGCTTAAGCGGGGGGCTTGGTTCACCCCTCCACTTT.

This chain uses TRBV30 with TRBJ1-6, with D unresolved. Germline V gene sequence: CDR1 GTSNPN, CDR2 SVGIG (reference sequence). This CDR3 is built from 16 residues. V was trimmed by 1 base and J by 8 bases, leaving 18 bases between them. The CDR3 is CAWSAPKYPGDSPLHF. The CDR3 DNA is TGTGCCTGGAGTGCCCCGAAATATCCTGGAGATTCACCCCTCCACTTT.

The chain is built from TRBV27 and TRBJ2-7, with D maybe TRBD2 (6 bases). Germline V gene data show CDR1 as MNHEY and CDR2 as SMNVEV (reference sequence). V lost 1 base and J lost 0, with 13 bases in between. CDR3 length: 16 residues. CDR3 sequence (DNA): TGTGCCAGCAGTTTATTGGGAGCGGGCTCCTCCTACGAGCAGTACTTC. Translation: CASSLLGAGSSYEQYF.

In nucleotides, the CDR3 is TGTGCCAGCAGCCTCACAGGGGGACAGCCCCAGCATTTT. This translates into CASSLTGGQPQHF. The V gene is TRBV6-5, the J gene TRBJ1-5, with 8 bases aligning to TRBD1. With V trimmed by 6 bases and J by 7 bases, 5 bases remained unmatched. The CDR3 consists of 13 residues. CDR1 MNHEY and CDR2 SVGAGI come from the germline V gene.

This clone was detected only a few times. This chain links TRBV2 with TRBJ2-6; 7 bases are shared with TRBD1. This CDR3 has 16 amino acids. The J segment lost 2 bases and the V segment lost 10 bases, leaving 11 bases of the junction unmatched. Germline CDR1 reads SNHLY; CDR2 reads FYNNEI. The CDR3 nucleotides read TGTGCCACAGGAGACAGGGCTTTGGCTGGGGCCAACGTCCTGACTTTC. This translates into CATGDRALAGANVLTF.

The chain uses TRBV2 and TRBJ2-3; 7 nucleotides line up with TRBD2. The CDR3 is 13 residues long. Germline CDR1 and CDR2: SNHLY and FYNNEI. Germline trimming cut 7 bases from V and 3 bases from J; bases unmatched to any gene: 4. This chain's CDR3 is CASMRGRTDTQYF. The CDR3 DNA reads TGTGCCAGCATGCGGGGGAGGACAGATACGCAGTATTTT. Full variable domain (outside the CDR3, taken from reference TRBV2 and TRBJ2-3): EPEVTQTPSHQVTQMGQEVILRCVPISNHLYFYWYRQILGQKVEFLVSFYNNEISEKSEIFDDQFSVERPDGSNFTLKIRSTKLEDSAMYFCASMRGRTDTQYFGPGTRLTVL.

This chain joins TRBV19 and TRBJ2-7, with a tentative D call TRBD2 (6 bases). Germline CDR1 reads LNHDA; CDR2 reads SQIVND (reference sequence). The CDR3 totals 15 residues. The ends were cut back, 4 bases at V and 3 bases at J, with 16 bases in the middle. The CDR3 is CASSNDRGSGYEQYF. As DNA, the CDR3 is TGTGCCAGTAGTAATGATCGGGGGTCGGGCTACGAGCAGTACTTC.

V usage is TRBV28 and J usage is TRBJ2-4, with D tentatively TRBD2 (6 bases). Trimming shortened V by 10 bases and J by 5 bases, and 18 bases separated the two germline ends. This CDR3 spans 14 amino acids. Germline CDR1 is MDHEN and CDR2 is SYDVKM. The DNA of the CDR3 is TGTGCCACCCGGGACTCTGATGGCCAAAACATTCAGTACTTC. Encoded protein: CATRDSDGQNIQYF. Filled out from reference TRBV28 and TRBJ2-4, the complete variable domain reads DVKVTQSSRYLVKRTGEKVFLECVQDMDHENMFWYRQDPGLGLRLIYFSYDVKMKEKGDIPEGYSVSREKKERFSLILESASTNQTSMYLCATRDSDGQNIQYFGAGTRLSVL.

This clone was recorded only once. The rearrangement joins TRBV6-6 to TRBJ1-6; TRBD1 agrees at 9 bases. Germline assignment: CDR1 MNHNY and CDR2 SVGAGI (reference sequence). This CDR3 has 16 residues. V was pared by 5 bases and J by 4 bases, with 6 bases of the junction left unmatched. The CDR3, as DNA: TGTGCCAGCAGTAACCCGGGACAGGGTTATAATTCACCCCTCCACTTT. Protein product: CASSNPGQGYNSPLHF.

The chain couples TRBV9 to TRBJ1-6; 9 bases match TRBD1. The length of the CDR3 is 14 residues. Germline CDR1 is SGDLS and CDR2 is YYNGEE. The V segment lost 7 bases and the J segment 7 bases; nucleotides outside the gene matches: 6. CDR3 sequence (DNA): TGTGCCAGCTCCACGGGACAGGGAAATTCACCCCTCCACTTT. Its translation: CASSTGQGNSPLHF.

The CDR3 DNA sequence: TGTGCCTTGAGCGGGGGGGCCCTCAATGAGCAGTTCTTC. Translation gives CALSGGALNEQFF. The chain has TRBV30 and TRBJ2-1; 10 bases are shared with TRBD2. The CDR3 sequence is 13 residues long. Germline V gene data show CDR1 as GTSNPN and CDR2 as SVGIG (reference sequence). Losses at the gene ends were 7 bases for V and 6 bases for J; bases not matched to a gene: 6. Looking up the rest from reference TRBV30 and TRBJ2-1 gives the full variable domain: SQTIHQWPATLVQPVGSPLSLECTVEGTSNPNLYWYRQAAGRGLQLLFYSVGIGQISSEVPQNLSASRPQDRQFILSSKKLLLSDSGFYLCALSGGALNEQFFGPGTRLTVL.

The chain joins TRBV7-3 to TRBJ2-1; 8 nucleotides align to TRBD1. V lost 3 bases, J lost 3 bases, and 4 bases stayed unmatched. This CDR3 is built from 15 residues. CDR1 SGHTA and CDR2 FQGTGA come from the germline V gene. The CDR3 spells CASSLEGQVYNEQFF. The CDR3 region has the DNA TGTGCCAGCAGCTTGGAGGGACAGGTCTACAATGAGCAGTTCTTC.

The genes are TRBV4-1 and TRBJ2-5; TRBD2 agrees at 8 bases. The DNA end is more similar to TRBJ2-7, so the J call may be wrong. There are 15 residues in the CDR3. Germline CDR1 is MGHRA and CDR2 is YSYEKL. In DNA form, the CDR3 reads TGCGCCAGCAGCCCTAGCGGGCGAAGCTCCTACGAGCAGTACTTC. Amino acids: CASSPSGRSSYEQYF.

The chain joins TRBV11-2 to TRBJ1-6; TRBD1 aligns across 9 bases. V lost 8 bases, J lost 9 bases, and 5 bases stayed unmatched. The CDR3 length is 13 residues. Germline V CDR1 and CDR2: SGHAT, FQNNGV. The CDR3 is CASPGQGSSPLHF. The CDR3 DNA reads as TGTGCCAGCCCGGGACAGGGATCTTCACCCCTCCACTTT.

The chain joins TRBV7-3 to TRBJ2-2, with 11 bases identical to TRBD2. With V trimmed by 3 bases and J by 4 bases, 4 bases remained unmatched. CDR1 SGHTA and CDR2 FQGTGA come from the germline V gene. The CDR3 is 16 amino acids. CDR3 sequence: CASSFLAGGFTGELFF. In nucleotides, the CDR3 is TGTGCCAGCAGCTTCCTAGCGGGGGGATTCACCGGGGAGCTGTTTTTT.

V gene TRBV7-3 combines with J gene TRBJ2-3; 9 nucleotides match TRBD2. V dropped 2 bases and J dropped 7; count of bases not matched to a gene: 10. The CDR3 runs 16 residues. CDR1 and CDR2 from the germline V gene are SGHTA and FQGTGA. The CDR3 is CASSLGGAGGVYTQYF. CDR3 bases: TGTGCCAGCAGCTTAGGAGGAGCGGGGGGCGTGTATACGCAGTATTTT.

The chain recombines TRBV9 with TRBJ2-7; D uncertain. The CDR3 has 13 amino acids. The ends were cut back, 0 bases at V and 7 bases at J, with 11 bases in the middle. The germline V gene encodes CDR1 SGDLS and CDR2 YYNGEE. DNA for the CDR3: TGTGCCAGCAGCGTAGCTACTTTGACTGAGCAGTACTTC. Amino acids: CASSVATLTEQYF. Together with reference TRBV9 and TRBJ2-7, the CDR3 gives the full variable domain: DSGVTQTPKHLITATGQRVTLRCSPRSGDLSVYWYQQSLDQGLQFLIQYYNGEERAKGNILERFSAQQFPDLHSELNLSSLELGDSALYFCASSVATLTEQYFGPGTRLTVT.

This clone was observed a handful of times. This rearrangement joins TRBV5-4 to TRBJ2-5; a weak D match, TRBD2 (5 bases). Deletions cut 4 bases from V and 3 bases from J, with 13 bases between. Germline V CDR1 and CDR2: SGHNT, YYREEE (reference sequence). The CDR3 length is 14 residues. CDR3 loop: CASSDRTFEETQYF. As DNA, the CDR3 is TGTGCCAGCAGCGATCGGACTTTCGAAGAGACCCAGTACTTC.

CDR3 DNA: TGTGCCTGTAGACAGGGTGTTGGCTACACCTTC. Protein sequence: CACRQGVGYTF. The chain links TRBV6-5 to TRBJ1-2, with 7 nucleotides matching TRBD1. The ends lost 11 bases at V and 7 bases at J; junction bases unmatched: 7. Per the germline V gene, CDR1 is MNHEY and CDR2 is SVGAGI. The CDR3 loop spans 11 amino acids.

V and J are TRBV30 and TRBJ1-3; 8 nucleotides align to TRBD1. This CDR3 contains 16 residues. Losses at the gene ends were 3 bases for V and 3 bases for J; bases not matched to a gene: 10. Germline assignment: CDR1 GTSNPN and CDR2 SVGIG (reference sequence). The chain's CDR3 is CAWSGKQGARGNTIYF. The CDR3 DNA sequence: TGTGCCTGGAGCGGGAAGCAGGGGGCACGTGGAAACACCATATATTTT.

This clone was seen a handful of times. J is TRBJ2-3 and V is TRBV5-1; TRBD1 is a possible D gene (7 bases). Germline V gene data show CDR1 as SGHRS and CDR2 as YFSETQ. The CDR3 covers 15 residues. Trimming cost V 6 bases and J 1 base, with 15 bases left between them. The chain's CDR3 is CASMIRGAGTDTQYF. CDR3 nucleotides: TGCGCCAGCATGATCAGGGGGGCCGGCACAGATACGCAGTATTTT.